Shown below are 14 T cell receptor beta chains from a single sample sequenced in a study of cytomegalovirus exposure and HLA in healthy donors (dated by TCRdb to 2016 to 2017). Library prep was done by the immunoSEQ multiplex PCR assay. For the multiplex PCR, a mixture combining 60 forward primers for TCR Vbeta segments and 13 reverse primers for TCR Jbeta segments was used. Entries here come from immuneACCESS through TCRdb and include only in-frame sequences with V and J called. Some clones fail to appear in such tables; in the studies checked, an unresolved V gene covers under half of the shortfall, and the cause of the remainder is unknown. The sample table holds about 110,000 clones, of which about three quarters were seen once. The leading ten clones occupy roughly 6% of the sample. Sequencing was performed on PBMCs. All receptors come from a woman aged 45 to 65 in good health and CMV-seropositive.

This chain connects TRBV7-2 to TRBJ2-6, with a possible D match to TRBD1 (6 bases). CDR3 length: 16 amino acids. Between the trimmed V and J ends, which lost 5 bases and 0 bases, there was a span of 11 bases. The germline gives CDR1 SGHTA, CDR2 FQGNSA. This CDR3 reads CASSGQLLSGANVLTF. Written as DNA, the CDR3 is TGTGCCAGCAGCGGACAGCTCCTCTCTGGGGCCAACGTCCTGACTTTC. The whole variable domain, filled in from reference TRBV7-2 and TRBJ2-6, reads GAGVSQSPSNKVTEKGKDVELRCDPISGHTALYWYRQSLGQGLEFLIYFQGNSAPDKSGLPSDRFSAERTGGSVSTLTIQRTQQEDSAVYLCASSGQLLSGANVLTFGAGSRLTVL.

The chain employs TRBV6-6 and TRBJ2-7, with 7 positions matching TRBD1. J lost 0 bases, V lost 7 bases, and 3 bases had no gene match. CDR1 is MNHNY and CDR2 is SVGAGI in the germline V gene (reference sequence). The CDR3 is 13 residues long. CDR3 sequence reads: CASNRQGSYEQYF. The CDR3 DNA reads TGTGCCAGCAACAGACAGGGCTCCTACGAGCAGTACTTC.

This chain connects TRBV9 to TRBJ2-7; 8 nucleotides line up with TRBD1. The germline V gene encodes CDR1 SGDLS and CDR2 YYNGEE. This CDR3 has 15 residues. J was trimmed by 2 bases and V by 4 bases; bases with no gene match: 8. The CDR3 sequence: CASSTQGAPTYEQYF. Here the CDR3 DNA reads TGTGCCAGCAGCACGCAGGGGGCCCCTACCTACGAGCAGTACTTC. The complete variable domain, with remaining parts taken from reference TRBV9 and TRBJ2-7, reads DSGVTQTPKHLITATGQRVTLRCSPRSGDLSVYWYQQSLDQGLQFLIQYYNGEERAKGNILERFSAQQFPDLHSELNLSSLELGDSALYFCASSTQGAPTYEQYFGPGTRLTVT.

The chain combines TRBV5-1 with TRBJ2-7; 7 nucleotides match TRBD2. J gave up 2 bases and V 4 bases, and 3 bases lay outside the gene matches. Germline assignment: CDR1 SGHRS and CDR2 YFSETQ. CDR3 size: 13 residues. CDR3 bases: TGCGCCAGCAGCCCCGGACTAGCCTACGAGCAGTACTTC. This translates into CASSPGLAYEQYF.

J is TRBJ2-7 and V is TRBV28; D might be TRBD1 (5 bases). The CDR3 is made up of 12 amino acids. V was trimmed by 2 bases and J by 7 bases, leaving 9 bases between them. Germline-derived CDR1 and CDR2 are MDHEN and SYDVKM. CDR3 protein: CASSLPGWEQYF. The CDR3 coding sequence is TGTGCCAGCAGTTTACCAGGGTGGGAGCAGTACTTC.

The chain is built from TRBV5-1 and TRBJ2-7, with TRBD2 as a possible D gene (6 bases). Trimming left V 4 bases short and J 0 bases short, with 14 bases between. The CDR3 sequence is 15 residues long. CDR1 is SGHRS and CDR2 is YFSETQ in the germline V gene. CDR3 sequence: CASSPGGLSSYEQYF. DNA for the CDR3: TGCGCCAGCAGCCCTGGAGGGCTTAGCTCCTACGAGCAGTACTTC.

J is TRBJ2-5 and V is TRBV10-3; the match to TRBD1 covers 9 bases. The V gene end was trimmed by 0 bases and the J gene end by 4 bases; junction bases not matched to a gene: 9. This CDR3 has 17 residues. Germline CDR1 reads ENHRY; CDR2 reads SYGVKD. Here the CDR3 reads CAISESPTGGRVETQYF. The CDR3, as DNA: TGTGCCATCAGTGAGTCGCCGACAGGGGGGAGAGTAGAGACCCAGTACTTC.

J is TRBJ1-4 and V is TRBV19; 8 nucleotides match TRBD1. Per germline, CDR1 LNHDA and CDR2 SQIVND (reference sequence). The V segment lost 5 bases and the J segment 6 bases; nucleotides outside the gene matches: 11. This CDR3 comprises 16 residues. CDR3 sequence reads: CASSDLGQGRYEKLFF. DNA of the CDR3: TGTGCCAGTAGTGACCTCGGACAGGGAAGGTATGAAAAACTGTTTTTT.

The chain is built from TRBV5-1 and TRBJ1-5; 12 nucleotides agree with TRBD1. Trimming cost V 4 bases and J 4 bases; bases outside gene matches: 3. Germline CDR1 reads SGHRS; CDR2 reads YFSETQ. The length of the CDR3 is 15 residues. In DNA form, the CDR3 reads TGCGCCAGCAGCCGGGGACAGGGGGCGAATCAGCCCCAGCATTTT. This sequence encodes CASSRGQGANQPQHF.

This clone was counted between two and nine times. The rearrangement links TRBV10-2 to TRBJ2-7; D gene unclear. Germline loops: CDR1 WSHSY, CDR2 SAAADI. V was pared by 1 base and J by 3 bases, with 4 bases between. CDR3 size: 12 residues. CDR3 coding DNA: TGCGCCAGCAGTGAGTTCCGCTACGAGCAGTACTTC. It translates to CASSEFRYEQYF.

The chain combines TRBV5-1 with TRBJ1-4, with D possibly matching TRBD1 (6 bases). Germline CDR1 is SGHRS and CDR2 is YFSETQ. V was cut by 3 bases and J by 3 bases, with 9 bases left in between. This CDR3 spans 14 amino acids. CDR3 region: CASSSGTSNEKLFF. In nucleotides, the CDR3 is TGCGCCAGCAGCTCCGGGACATCTAATGAAAAACTGTTTTTT.

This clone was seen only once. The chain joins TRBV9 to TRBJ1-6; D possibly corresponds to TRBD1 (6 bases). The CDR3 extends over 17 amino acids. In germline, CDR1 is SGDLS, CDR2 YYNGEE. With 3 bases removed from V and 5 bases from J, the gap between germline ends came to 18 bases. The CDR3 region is CASSAKGGAVDNSPLHF. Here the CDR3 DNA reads TGTGCCAGCAGCGCCAAGGGGGGGGCCGTTGATAATTCACCCCTCCACTTT.

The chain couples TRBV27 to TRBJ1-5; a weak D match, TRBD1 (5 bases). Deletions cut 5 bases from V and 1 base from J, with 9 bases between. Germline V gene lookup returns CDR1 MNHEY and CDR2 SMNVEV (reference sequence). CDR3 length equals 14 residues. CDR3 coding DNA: TGTGCCAGCAGTGCGGGACGAAGCAATCAGCCCCAGCATTTT. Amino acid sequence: CASSAGRSNQPQHF.

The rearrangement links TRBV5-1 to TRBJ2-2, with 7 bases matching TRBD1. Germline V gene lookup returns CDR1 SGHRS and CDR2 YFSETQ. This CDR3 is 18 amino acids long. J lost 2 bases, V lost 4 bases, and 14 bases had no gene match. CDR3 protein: CASSKRTGPQTNTGELFF. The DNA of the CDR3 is TGCGCCAGCAGCAAGAGGACAGGACCCCAAACAAACACCGGGGAGCTGTTTTTT.